This entry lists 9 T cell receptor beta chains sequenced from one sample in a study of PD-1 blockade in classical Hodgkin lymphoma. The protocol was immunoSEQ multiplex PCR, while the TCRdb copy is restricted to in-frame clones and leaves out a portion. The sample yields 90,000 to 110,000 clones, roughly nine tenths seen once. Indicated time point: cycle 4 day 1 (C4D1), after more than five weeks of nivolumab. In every patient, relapse followed autologous stem cell transplantation, while exposure to brentuximab vedotin differed. This sample comprised peripheral blood mononuclear cells (PBMCs), obtained before the fourth cycle of nivolumab. The receptors here all came from a human donor with classical Hodgkin lymphoma.

V gene TRBV4-3 combines with J gene TRBJ2-2, with a tentative D call TRBD1 (6 bases). The CDR3 consists of 16 residues. Trimming removed 1 base from V and 5 bases from J, with 14 bases in between. CDR1 and CDR2 from the germline V gene are LGHNA and YSLEER. Written as DNA, the CDR3 is TGCGCCAGCAGCCAAGCCCGTTTGAGGGGGACCGGGGAGCTGTTTTTT. It yields the protein CASSQARLRGTGELFF.

CDR3 protein: CASNRQGMNTEAFF. The CDR3 DNA follows: TGTGCCAGCAATCGACAGGGGATGAACACTGAAGCTTTCTTT. The chain uses TRBV6-1 and TRBJ1-1, with 8 bases fitting TRBD1. Germline values: CDR1 MNHNS, CDR2 SASEGT. The CDR3 totals 14 residues. J was trimmed by 0 bases and V by 7 bases; bases with no gene match: 4.

The chain carries TRBV7-9 and TRBJ2-1, with D perhaps matching TRBD1 (5 bases). CDR3 length: 14 residues. Germline V gene sequence: CDR1 SEHNR, CDR2 FQNEAQ (reference sequence). V lost 8 bases, J lost 4 bases, and 15 bases lay in between. This CDR3 is CASPGQGEYNEQFF. The CDR3 DNA is TGTGCCAGCCCCGGCCAGGGCGAATACAATGAGCAGTTCTTC.

This clone was counted only a few times. The V and J genes are TRBV7-9 and TRBJ1-2, with D possibly TRBD1 on 6 matching bases. Germline V CDR1 and CDR2: SEHNR, FQNEAQ (reference sequence). V lost 0 bases and J 3 bases, leaving 11 bases between the germline ends. This CDR3 is built from 15 residues. Here the CDR3 reads CASSLAGAGDYGYTF. The CDR3 coding sequence is TGTGCCAGCAGCTTAGCTGGGGCAGGGGACTATGGCTACACCTTC.

Only one count was recorded for this clone. V gene TRBV30 combines with J gene TRBJ1-1, with D unresolved. CDR3 length: 12 amino acids. The germline CDR1 and CDR2 sequences are GTSNPN and SVGIG (reference sequence). Deletions cut 1 base from V and 4 bases from J, with 7 bases between. The CDR3 coding sequence is TGTGCCTGGAGTGCGGTTGGCACTGAAGCTTTCTTT. Its translation: CAWSAVGTEAFF.

CDR3 nucleotide sequence: TGTGCCAGCAGCCAAGACCCCCGGGGGGCGAGTTCACCCCTCCACTTT. It encodes CASSQDPRGASSPLHF. This chain joins TRBV4-2 and TRBJ1-6, with D maybe TRBD1 (6 bases). Trimming cost V 0 bases and J 9 bases, with 15 bases left between them. The germline CDR1 and CDR2 sequences are LGHNA and YNFKEQ. This CDR3 spans 16 amino acids.

The chain employs TRBV12-5 and TRBJ1-5; D is unclear. Germline-derived CDR1 and CDR2 are LGHNT and FRNRAP. The length of the CDR3 is 11 residues. V was cut by 2 bases and J by 12 bases, with 8 bases left in between. The CDR3 sequence is CASGLIGSQHF. As DNA, the CDR3 is TGTGCTAGTGGTTTGATTGGGAGCCAGCATTTT.

The V call is TRBV5-1, the J call TRBJ2-5; D might be TRBD2 (5 bases). Germline CDR1 is SGHRS and CDR2 is YFSETQ. V was shortened by 0 bases and J by 5 bases, with 14 bases between the two germline ends. The CDR3 has 15 residues. CDR3 in amino acids: CASSLGAYRGETQYF. The CDR3, as DNA: TGCGCCAGCAGCTTGGGTGCCTATCGAGGGGAGACCCAGTACTTC.

V gene TRBV30 combines with J gene TRBJ2-4, with D uncertain. This CDR3 region has 11 residues. Deletions cut 2 bases from V and 5 bases from J, with 4 bases between. Germline V CDR1 and CDR2: GTSNPN, SVGIG (reference sequence). The CDR3: CAWSLENIQYF. CDR3 coding DNA: TGTGCCTGGAGTCTTGAAAACATTCAGTACTTC.